The clone carrying this TCR beta chain was seen just once. As yet, its antigen is unknown. The CDR3 loop spans 17 amino acids. The V and J ends lost 1 base and 9 bases, in that order; junction bases with no gene match: 9. From germline, CDR1 is SGHAT and CDR2 FQNNGV. Repertoires were generated with immunoSEQ multiplex PCR, while TCRdb's copy carries only in-frame clones and drops some. Seen here are more than 80,000 clones, 90% observed once, and the top ten hold 0.48%. Patients had blood sampled at baseline and again on cycle 4 day 1 and cycle 7 day 1. This record belongs to a study of OX40 agonist ivuxolimab in advanced cancers. The overall study: All patients had ivuxolimab intravenously every 2 weeks at 0.01 to 10 mg/kg. Findings of the study overall: Clones of CD4+ and CD8+ blood T cells grew by week 6 at doses of 0.1 to 3.0 mg/kg. CD8+ T cells (on average) carried more expanded clones than CD4+ T cells.

The source was CD4+ or CD8+ T cells sorted from blood, collected in a trial of the OX40 agonist ivuxolimab. The chain combines TRBV11-2 with TRBJ1-6; 10 bases map to TRBD1. The clonotype comes from an adult with an advanced solid tumor such as melanoma, head and neck, liver or kidney cancer. The CDR3, as DNA: TGTGCCAGCAGCTTAGCGGACAGGACAGGGGGTAGTTCACCCCTCCACTTT. It yields the protein CASSLADRTGGSSPLHF. The complete variable domain, with remaining parts taken from reference TRBV11-2 and TRBJ1-6, reads EAGVAQSPRYKIIEKRQSVAFWCNPISGHATLYWYQQILGQGPKLLIQFQNNGVVDDSQLPKDRFSAERLKGVDSTLKIQPAKLEDSAVYLCASSLADRTGGSSPLHFGNGTRLTVT.